This T cell receptor beta chain is from a study of T cells in Graves' hyperthyroidism and ophthalmopathy. It was RNA transcripts that yielded the amplified TCR beta CDR3 regions. Using the HTBI primer set, a first-round RT-PCR was run on the TCR CDR3. TCRdb re-derived calls from the multiplex PCR reads in MiXCR, one entry per CDR3 protein. The table has some 700,000 distinct CDR3 sequences, 15% to 20% seen once. Findings and caveats of the study: A median around 6.4 months before onset, the model predicted ophthalmopathy.

Germline loops: CDR1 MNHEY, CDR2 SMNVEV (reference sequence). V lost 4 bases to trimming and J lost 5 bases; unmatched junction nucleotides: 13. CDR3 length: 16 amino acids. Over 18 months, lack of ophthalmopathy progression marked Graves' hyperthyroidism as stable. The authors took PBMCs from 10 ml fresh peripheral blood. This clonotype was seen repeatedly, ten times or more. The target antigen is unknown. This TCR derives from a man aged 50 to 60 with Graves' hyperthyroidism. The source material was blood. The chain carries TRBV27 and TRBJ1-2; 7 positions agree with TRBD1. The DNA of the CDR3 is TGTGCCAGCAGTTATAACCCACCCGAGGGGGCGTATGGCTACACCTTC. This translates into CASSYNPPEGAYGYTF.